This entry concerns a single T cell receptor beta chain. Its specificity is unknown. CDR3 length: 17 amino acids. Deletions cut 0 bases from V and 0 bases from J, with 10 bases between. Germline-derived CDR1 and CDR2 are SGDLS and YYNGEE. The data originate from a study of T cells in localized non-small cell lung cancer. Study results and caveats: Sequencing involved a lone tumor region, leaving heterogeneity possible. Longer overall survival associated with higher blood T cell density; shorter survival with higher adjacent-lung clonality.

Only in-frame clones appear in the TCRdb table, and some are missing; sequencing was by immunoSEQ multiplex PCR. The sample has roughly 40,000 clones, around nine tenths seen once; the top ten hold 3% to 4.5%. This rearrangement joins TRBV9 to TRBJ1-6, with D hard to call. The source material was peripheral blood, sampled before any cancer treatment. The clonotype comes from a man aged 18 to 50 with stage I lung adenocarcinoma. CDR3 sequence reads: CASSVDLVSSYNSPLHF. In DNA form, the CDR3 reads TGTGCCAGCAGCGTAGACCTCGTTAGCTCCTATAATTCACCCCTCCACTTT.